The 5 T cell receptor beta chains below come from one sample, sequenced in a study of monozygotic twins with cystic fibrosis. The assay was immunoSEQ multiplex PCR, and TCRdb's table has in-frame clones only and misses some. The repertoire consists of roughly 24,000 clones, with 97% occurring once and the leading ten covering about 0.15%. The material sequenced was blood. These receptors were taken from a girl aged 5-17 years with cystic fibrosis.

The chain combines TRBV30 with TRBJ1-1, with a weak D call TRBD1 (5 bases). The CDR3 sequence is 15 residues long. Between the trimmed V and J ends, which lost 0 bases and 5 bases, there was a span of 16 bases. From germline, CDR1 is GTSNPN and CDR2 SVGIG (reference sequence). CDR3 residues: CAWSVREGLLTEAFF. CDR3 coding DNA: TGTGCCTGGAGTGTACGCGAGGGGCTTTTAACTGAAGCTTTCTTT.

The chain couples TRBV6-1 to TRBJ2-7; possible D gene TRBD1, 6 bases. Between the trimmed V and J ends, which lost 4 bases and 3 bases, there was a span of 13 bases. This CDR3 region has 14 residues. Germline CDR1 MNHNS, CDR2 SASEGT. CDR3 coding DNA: TGTGCCAGCAGTGGTCTACAGGGCGGCTACGAGCAGTACTTC. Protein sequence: CASSGLQGGYEQYF.

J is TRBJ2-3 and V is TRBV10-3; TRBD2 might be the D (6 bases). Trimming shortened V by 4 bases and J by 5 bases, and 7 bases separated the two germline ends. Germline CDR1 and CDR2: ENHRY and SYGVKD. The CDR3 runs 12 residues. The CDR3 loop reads CAISGREDTQYF. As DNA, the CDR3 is TGTGCCATCAGTGGGAGGGAAGATACGCAGTATTTT.

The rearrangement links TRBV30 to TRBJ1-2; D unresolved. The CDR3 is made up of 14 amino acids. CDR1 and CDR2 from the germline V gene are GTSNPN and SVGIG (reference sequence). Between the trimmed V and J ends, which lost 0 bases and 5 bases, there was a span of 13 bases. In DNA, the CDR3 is TGTGCCTGGAGTGTAGATTCAGGTCAATATGGCTACACCTTC. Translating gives CAWSVDSGQYGYTF.

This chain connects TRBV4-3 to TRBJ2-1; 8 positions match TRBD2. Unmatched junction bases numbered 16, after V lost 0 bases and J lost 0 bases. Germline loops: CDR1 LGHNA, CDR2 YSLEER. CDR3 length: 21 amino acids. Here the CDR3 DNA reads TGCGCCAGCAGCCAAGATCGACCCCCTAGCGGGTGGCAAAGCTCCTACAATGAGCAGTTCTTC. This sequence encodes CASSQDRPPSGWQSSYNEQFF.